The rows below give T cell receptor beta chains drawn from one sample of a study of T cell responses to AZD1222 COVID-19 vaccine. Profiling relied on immunoSEQ multiplex PCR, and the TCRdb table lists in-frame clones only, not all of them. The sample shows over 100,000 clones, over 75% of them seen only once. The sample here was peripheral blood, taken on day 0 of AZD1222 vaccination. These receptors were taken from an adult in good health. The conserved cysteine and the conserved F or W are not part of the CDR3 here. Clone size is given for some rows only: seen once, a few or many times, or a class if the clone is expanded.

ASSPQGNTEAF	few	TRBV4-2
ASSYGRGSYNSPLH	NA	TRBV28
ASSQVAGANSPLH	NA	TRBV14
AGQTGSYEQY	NA	TRBV2
ASSLERSGVSYEQY	NA	TRBV11-2
ASRQGGYSNQPQH	NA	TRBV28
ASTPAWVTGELF	NA	TRBV6-2/TRBV6-3
ASSPRTGFDNSPLH	NA	TRBV7-8
ASSLEGFSYNSPLH	NA	TRBV5-1
ASSFGGVKQY	NA	TRBV28
ASSFTGAGNTIY	NA	TRBV27
ASSLRGVEQY	NA	TRBV28
ASSSGQTPYGYT	NA	TRBV28
ASSLEKGGGTYEQY	NA	TRBV11-3
ASSRPPYEAF	NA	TRBV13
ASSEPGTGSYEQY	once	TRBV28
AWKGIGGFAHSEKLF	NA	TRBV30
ASSSIGAGNSYEQY	NA	TRBV19
ASSPEAGEGYT	NA	TRBV18
ASSRQGSAGYT	NA	TRBV28
ASSLFIREQY	NA	TRBV6-2/TRBV6-3
ASSYGRLSYEQY	NA	TRBV6-2/TRBV6-3
ASSDQWNTEAF	NA	TRBV10-1
ASLQGGSYEQY	NA	TRBV6-6
ASSPPGIYEQY	NA	TRBV28
ASRPSGTAGNQPQH	few	TRBV28
ALTRGGRDYEQY	NA	TRBV30
ASTVAYEQY	NA	TRBV28
ASSSVGRGDMEQY	NA	TRBV28
ASSLWGDRDGEEQY	NA	TRBV28
ASSYVNSGYEQY	NA	TRBV6-5
ASSRDRGNSGYGYT	NA	TRBV2
SVEGGTEAF	NA	TRBV29-1
ASNSLENTEAF	NA	TRBV19
ASSLTLGARSYEQY	NA	TRBV7-9
ASSSGQGDYGYT	once	TRBV7-2
ASSYGRASFGYT	NA	TRBV27
ASSSGTGQNQPQH	NA	TRBV7-9
ASQGRKLF	few	TRBV18
AITEGGENTEAF	NA	TRBV10-3
ASSPPAVQETQY	NA	TRBV18
ASSPGQRYEQY	NA	TRBV18
ASSPRGVGYT	NA	TRBV7-9
ASSFDRAGEQY	NA	TRBV7-3
ASSYWGTAEYGYT	once	TRBV6-6
SVGTVREAF	NA	TRBV29-1
ASSSPTVRYGYT	NA	TRBV7-9
ASSIPGQGTVGQY	NA	TRBV7-2
ASIVDRGLKNYGYT	NA	TRBV7-9
ASSPWRGGTEAF	NA	TRBV27